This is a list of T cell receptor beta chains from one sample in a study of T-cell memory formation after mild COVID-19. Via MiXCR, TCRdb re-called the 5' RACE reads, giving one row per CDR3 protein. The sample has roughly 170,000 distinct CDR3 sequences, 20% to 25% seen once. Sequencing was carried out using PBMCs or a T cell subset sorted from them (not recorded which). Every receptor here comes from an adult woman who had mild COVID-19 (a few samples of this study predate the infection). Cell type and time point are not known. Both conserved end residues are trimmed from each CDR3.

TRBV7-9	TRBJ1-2	ASSFGREDGYT
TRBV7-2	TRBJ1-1	ASSLNIAGGTEAF
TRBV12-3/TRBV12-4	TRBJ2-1	ASSSDFLHAYNEQF
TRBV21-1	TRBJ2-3	ASSNPGGTDTQY
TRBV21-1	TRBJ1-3	ASSPQFGGLSGNTIY
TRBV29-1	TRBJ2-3	SVLTSGDTQY
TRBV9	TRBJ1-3	ASSEGQGGNTIY
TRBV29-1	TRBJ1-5	SVRTGGQPQH
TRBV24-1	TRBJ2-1	ATSDVAVHEQF
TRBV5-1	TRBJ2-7	ASSLGTGGFYEQY
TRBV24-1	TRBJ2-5	ATSDLTSRETQY
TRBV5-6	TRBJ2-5	ASSHGTLQETQY
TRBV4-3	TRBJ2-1	ASSQDSSSGMF
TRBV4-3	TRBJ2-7	ASSQEYTTAGGTYEQY
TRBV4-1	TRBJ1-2	ASSHPGGTGFYGYT
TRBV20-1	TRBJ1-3	SARDGGHPSSGNTIY
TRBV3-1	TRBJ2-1	ASSQDGRGLPYNEQF
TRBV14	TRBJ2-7	ASSQTGPSYEQY
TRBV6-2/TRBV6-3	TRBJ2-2	ASSYGAETGELF
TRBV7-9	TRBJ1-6	ASSLEGPSPWRPLH
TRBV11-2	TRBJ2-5	ASSSPPTSEETQY
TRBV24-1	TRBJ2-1	ATSDFASYNEQF
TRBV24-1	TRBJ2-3	ATSDFTGTDTQY
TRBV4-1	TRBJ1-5	ASSQVQGSNQPQH
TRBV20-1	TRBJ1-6	SAQDTYNSPLH
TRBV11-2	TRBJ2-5	ASRRTSGGYQETQY
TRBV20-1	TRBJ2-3	SARKNLRAQY
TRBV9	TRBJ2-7	ASSLGQTLSYEQY
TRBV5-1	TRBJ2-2	ASSYYGAENTGELF
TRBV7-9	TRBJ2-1	ASSPNPYGPYNEQF
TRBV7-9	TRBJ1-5	ASSLGTEPQPQH
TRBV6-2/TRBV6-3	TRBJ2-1	ASSQTGSSYNEQF
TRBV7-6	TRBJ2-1	ASSLVRQDNEQF
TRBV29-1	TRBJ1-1	SVPVPGNTEAF
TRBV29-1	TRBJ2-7	SVTGGATYEQY
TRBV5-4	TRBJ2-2	ASSSETGTNTGELF
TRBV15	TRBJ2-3	ATSRELRDLTDTQY
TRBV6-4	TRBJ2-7	ASSDLLRASSYEQY
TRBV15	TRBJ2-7	ATSTGRSSYEQY
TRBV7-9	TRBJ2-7	ASSPTPGLAGRSQY
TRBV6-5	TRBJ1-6	ASSYSEAISYNSPLH
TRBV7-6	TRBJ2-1	ASSSEGQFGEQF
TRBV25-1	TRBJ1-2	ASSGLTGANYGYT
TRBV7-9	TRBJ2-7	ASMRAVDEQY
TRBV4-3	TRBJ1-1	ASAPVGGTEAF
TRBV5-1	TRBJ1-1	ASSLGDNMNTEAF
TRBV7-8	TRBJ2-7	ASSLVDVY
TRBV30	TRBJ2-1	AWSGIGQGDYEQF
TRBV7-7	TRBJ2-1	ASSLEPLAGASYNEQF
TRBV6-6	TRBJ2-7	ASGKTGTGKYEQY
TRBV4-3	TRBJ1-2	ASSPGAGLLGYT
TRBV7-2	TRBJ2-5	ASSLNRVQFQETQY
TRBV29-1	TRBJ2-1	SVGKSFLGNEQF
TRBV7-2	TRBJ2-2	ASTHGRADTGELF
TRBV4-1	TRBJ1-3	ASSQVPGGGYSGNTIY
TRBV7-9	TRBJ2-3	ASSLKRGVADTQY
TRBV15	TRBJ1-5	ATSREGVGSNQPQH
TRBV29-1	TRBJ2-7	SVLAGDTYEQY
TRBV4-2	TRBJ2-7	ASSQDRQDYEQY
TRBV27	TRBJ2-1	ASSFTGGPGEQF